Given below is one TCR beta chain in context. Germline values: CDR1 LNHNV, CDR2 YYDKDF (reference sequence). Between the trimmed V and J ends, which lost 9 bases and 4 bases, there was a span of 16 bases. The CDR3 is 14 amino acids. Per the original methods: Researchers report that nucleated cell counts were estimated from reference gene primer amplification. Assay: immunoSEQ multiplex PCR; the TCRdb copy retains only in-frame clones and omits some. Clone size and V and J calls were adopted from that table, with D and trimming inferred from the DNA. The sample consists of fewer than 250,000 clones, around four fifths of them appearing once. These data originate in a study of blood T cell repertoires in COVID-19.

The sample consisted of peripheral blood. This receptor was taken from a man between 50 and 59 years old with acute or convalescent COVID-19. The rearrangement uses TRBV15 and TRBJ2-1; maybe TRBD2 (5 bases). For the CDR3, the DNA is TGTGCCACTTCAGTCGGGGTGTTTTACAATGAGCAGTTCTTC. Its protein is CATSVGVFYNEQFF.